This TCR beta chain comes out of a study of T cell repertoires in cytomegalovirus infection. In the study overall: An indication of both CMV infection and matching HLA type came from public TCR beta signatures. Study-wide results and caveats: Summed public TCR beta family frequency identified CMV carriers bearing the relevant HLA.

Germline V gene data show CDR1 as SGHRS and CDR2 as YFSETQ. The V and J ends lost 3 bases and 10 bases respectively, with 14 bases between them. This CDR3 spans 13 amino acids. This clonotype appeared a few times. Its cognate antigen is unknown. TCRdb reanalysed the reads using MiXCR and keeps one entry per CDR3 protein. Among fewer than 700,000 distinct CDR3 sequences, roughly 24% were seen once, and the ten largest hold roughly 8%. The sequencing sample was made of CD8+ T cells from PBMCs. This sequence joins TRBV5-1 and TRBJ2-1; D is possibly TRBD2 (6 bases). The receptor was derived from a human donor in good health (CMV status not recorded). Some clones in this sample may be carry-over from other donors' samples. CDR3 DNA: TGCGCCAGCAGCTCAGTGTGGGGGGACGAGCAGTTCTTC. Translating it yields CASSSVWGDEQFF.